This T cell receptor (beta chain) emerged from a study of T-cell memory formation after mild COVID-19. Study background: Each donor largely had its own TCR clusters. Overall study findings and caveats: Contracting clones, day 15 to 85, had balanced CD4/CD8, and later expanders favored CD4+. Among CD4+ contracting clones, most were CM and EM, and CD8+ ones EMRA.

Trimming at V came to 2 bases and at J to 10 bases, leaving 10 bases not matched to a gene. This CDR3 is built from 15 residues. The germline CDR1 and CDR2 sequences are SGDLS and YYNGEE. This clonotype was observed a few times. Its cognate antigen is unknown. TCRdb reprocessed the 5' RACE reads via MiXCR and lists one record per CDR3 protein. The sample includes more than 110,000 distinct CDR3 sequences, around 14% of them seen just once. The chain is built from TRBV9 and TRBJ2-1, with TRBD2 matching 9 bases. Specimen: PBMCs or a T cell subset sorted from them (not recorded which). The sequence was collected from an adult woman who had mild COVID-19 (a few samples of this study predate the infection). Cell type and time point are not known. CDR3: CASSVYGGGAEEQFF. Here the CDR3 DNA reads TGTGCCAGCAGCGTCTACGGCGGGGGGGCCGAGGAGCAGTTCTTC.